The 5 T cell receptor beta chains in this list originate from one sample, sequenced in a study of neurological immune-mediated disorders. TCRdb independently ran MiXCR on the 5' RACE reads; one entry per CDR3 protein. The table has about 65,000 distinct CDR3 sequences, under 5% seen once. The sequenced sample was PBMCs. The receptors come from a man in his fifties or sixties with multiple sclerosis.

This clonotype was observed a handful of times. V gene TRBV27 combines with J gene TRBJ2-2, with TRBD2 matching 7 bases. This CDR3 spans 14 amino acids. The germline gives CDR1 MNHEY, CDR2 SMNVEV (reference sequence). V gave up 7 bases and J gave up 6 bases; unmatched junction bases: 8. In DNA, the CDR3 is TGTGCCAGCAAAGCGGGGACGGTCCCCGGGGAGCTGTTTTTT. Its translation is CASKAGTVPGELFF.

This clonotype was counted between two and nine times. The chain couples TRBV5-1 to TRBJ2-3, with D perhaps being TRBD1 or TRBD2 (5 bases each). The CDR3 has 19 amino acids. The V end lost 0 bases, the J end lost 0 bases, and 20 bases lay between the germline ends. Germline assignment: CDR1 SGHRS and CDR2 YFSETQ. CDR3 loop: CASSLALVAGTVSTDTQYF. CDR3 sequence (DNA): TGCGCCAGCAGCTTGGCGCTCGTGGCAGGGACGGTAAGCACAGATACGCAGTATTTT.

This clonotype was detected a few times. The conserved phenylalanine or tryptophan is not found at the CDR3 terminus, so this likely reflects a read error. The chain links TRBV5-1 to TRBJ1-2; D call uncertain. This CDR3 is built from 16 residues. Germline V CDR1 and CDR2: SGHRS, YFSETQ. V was trimmed by 2 bases and J by 4 bases, leaving 18 bases between them. CDR3 residues: CASSLAGPPESYGYTN. As DNA, the CDR3 is TGCGCCAGCAGCTTAGCCGGGCCCCCCGAATCCTATGGCTACACCAAC.

This clonotype was seen ten or more times. CDR3 sequence reads: CSARQVNSYGYTF. The DNA of the CDR3 is TGCAGTGCTAGACAGGTTAATAGCTATGGCTACACCTTC. The gene calls are TRBV20-1 and TRBJ1-2; no definite D call. Germline V gene data show CDR1 as DFQATT and CDR2 as SNEGSKA (reference sequence). V lost 2 bases, J lost 4 bases, and 11 bases lay in between. The CDR3 is made up of 13 amino acids.

The sample holds many counts of this clonotype. The rearrangement uses TRBV5-1 and TRBJ1-1; a weak D match, TRBD1 (6 bases). The CDR3 has 14 amino acids. Germline V gene sequence: CDR1 SGHRS, CDR2 YFSETQ. Trimming shortened V by 4 bases and J by 0 bases, and 10 bases separated the two germline ends. CDR3 region: CASSNRAMNTEAFF. As DNA, the CDR3 is TGCGCCAGCAGCAACAGGGCTATGAACACTGAAGCTTTCTTT. Full variable domain (missing parts from reference TRBV5-1 and TRBJ1-1): KAGVTQTPRYLIKTRGQQVTLSCSPISGHRSVSWYQQTPGQGLQFLFEYFSETQRNKGNFPGRFSGRQFSNSRSEMNVSTLELGDSALYLCASSNRAMNTEAFFGQGTRLTVV.